These 19 T cell receptor beta chains originate from one sample sequenced in a study of tissue T cells after allogeneic stem cell transplantation (dated by TCRdb to about 2022). The intended sense of this specimen's time point label: mouse harvest day 7 after allogeneic transplant. Mouse grafts combined 10^7 T-cell-depleted bone marrow cells with 10^6 splenic CD5+ T cells, given via tail vein injection. The library was prepared using the immunoSEQ multiplex PCR assay. TCRdb took this table from immuneACCESS and kept in-frame rearrangements with V and J called. Such tables lack part of the clones; where checked against another copy, unresolved V genes explain under half of the gap, and the rest is unexplained. Here the sample has approximately 2,300 clones; approximately 64% occur a single time. Around 70% of the sample is in the top ten clones. Sequencing was performed on spleen. The receptors come from a female BALB/c mouse given C57BL/6 T cells with graft-versus-host disease after an allogeneic hematopoietic cell transplant.

Points on this clone: Gene names follow the mouse nomenclature. The missing CDR3 end, 1 residue past where the read stops, is filled in from the germline J gene. This chain connects TRBV19 to TRBJ1-3; D may be TRBD1 (6 bases). The CDR3 extends over 15 amino acids. Looked up from germline, CDR1 is FNHDT and CDR2 is SITEND (reference sequence). V lost 4 bases and J lost 0, with 11 bases in between. This CDR3 reads CASSHQGRSGNTLYF. Incomplete CDR3 DNA: TGTGCCAGCAGTCATCAGGGGCGTTCTGGAAATACGCTCTAT. The whole variable domain, filled in from reference TRBV19 and TRBJ1-3, reads GGIITQTPKFLIGQEGQKLTLKCQQNFNHDTMYWYRQDSGKGLRLIYYSITENDLQKGDLSEGYDASREKKSSFSLTVTSAQKNEMAVFLCASSHQGRSGNTLYFGEGSRLIVV.

As regards this clone: Gene names are the mouse ones. The CDR3 end is not reached by the read, which stops 1 residue before it; the germline J gene fills it in. The V gene is TRBV16, the J gene TRBJ1-6, with D uncertain. TRBJ1-6 counts as an open reading frame of uncertain function. Deletions cut 1 base from V and 7 bases from J, with 8 bases between. The CDR3 sequence is 14 residues long. Germline V gene data show CDR1 as SGHSA and CDR2 as FRNQAP. Here the CDR3 reads CASSLGVENSPLYF. The sequenced part of the CDR3 DNA is TGTGCAAGCAGCTTAGGGGTGGAGAATTCGCCCCTCTAC.

As for this clone: Here the gene names and germline are mouse. The sequence runs out 1 residue before the end of the CDR3; the remainder is reconstructed from the germline J gene. The chain recombines TRBV26 with TRBJ1-1, with D possibly TRBD1 on 5 matching bases. CDR1 and CDR2 from the germline V gene are KGHPV and FQNQEV (reference sequence). This CDR3 comprises 12 residues. V was cut by 6 bases and J by 2 bases, with 7 bases left in between. The CDR3 reads CASSRDNTEVFF. The CDR3 DNA, read in part, is TGTGCCAGCAGCCGGGACAACACAGAAGTCTTC.

Notes on this clone: Gene names follow the mouse nomenclature. CDR3 sequence: CASSSGQNTEVFF. The covered CDR3 bases are TGTGCTAGCAGTAGTGGGCAGAACACAGAAGTCTTC. This sequence joins TRBV17 and TRBJ1-1; the D is unclear. The read ends 1 residue shy of where the CDR3 ends; the end is completed using the germline J gene. The CDR3 sequence is 13 residues long. V was shortened by 3 bases and J by 0 bases, with 5 bases between the two germline ends. Germline V gene lookup returns CDR1 MNHDT and CDR2 YYDKIL. The full variable domain, in which reference TRBV17 and TRBJ1-1 provide the parts outside the CDR3, is DTTVKQNPRYKLARVGKPVNLICSQTMNHDTMYWYQKKPNQAPKLLLFYYDKILNREADTFEKFQSSRPNNSFCSLYIGSAGLEYSAMYLCASSSGQNTEVFFGKGTRLTVV.

This clone was detected a few times. The gene names here belong to mouse. The read ends 1 residue early relative to the CDR3; the germline J gene fills the gap. The chain is built from TRBV19 and TRBJ2-7; D not certain. There are 11 residues in the CDR3. Germline V gene data show CDR1 as FNHDT and CDR2 as SITEND (reference sequence). The ends were cut back, 2 bases at V and 5 bases at J, with 5 bases in the middle. Incomplete CDR3 DNA: TGTGCCAGCAGTATTTGGGATGAACAGTAC. It codes for CASSIWDEQY. The CDR3 reads in full as CASSIWDEQYF. The entire variable domain, with the rest obtained from reference TRBV19 and TRBJ2-7, is as follows: GGIITQTPKFLIGQEGQKLTLKCQQNFNHDTMYWYRQDSGKGLRLIYYSITENDLQKGDLSEGYDASREKKSSFSLTVTSAQKNEMAVFLCASSIWDEQYFGPGTRLTVL.

A word on this clone: These gene names are mouse names. The read stops 1 residue short of the end of the CDR3; the missing end is completed from the germline J gene. The chain recombines TRBV19 with TRBJ2-5, with TRBD1 as a possible D gene (6 bases). Germline CDR1 FNHDT, CDR2 SITEND (reference sequence). Trimming removed 2 bases from V and 1 base from J, with 8 bases in between. The CDR3 consists of 14 residues. The CDR3 reads CASSMRGYQDTQYF. The part of the CDR3 DNA that was read is TGTGCCAGCAGTATGAGGGGGTACCAAGACACCCAGTAC. The full variable domain, rest sourced from reference TRBV19 and TRBJ2-5, is GGIITQTPKFLIGQEGQKLTLKCQQNFNHDTMYWYRQDSGKGLRLIYYSITENDLQKGDLSEGYDASREKKSSFSLTVTSAQKNEMAVFLCASSMRGYQDTQYFGPGTRLLVL.

In regard to this clone: Gene names follow the mouse nomenclature. From the germline J gene comes the end of the CDR3, since the read stops 1 residue before it. This chain joins TRBV26 and TRBJ1-6; D is perhaps TRBD1 (6 bases). TRBJ1-6 is an ORF for which the function is uncertain. Germline V gives CDR1 KGHPV, CDR2 FQNQEV (reference sequence). The CDR3 is 13 amino acids. Trimming left V 4 bases short and J 7 bases short, with 8 bases between. Partial CDR3 DNA: TGTGCCAGCAGTCCGGGACAAAATTCGCCCCTCTAC. Protein: CASSPGQNSPLY. The CDR3 reads in full as CASSPGQNSPLYF.

A note on this clone: Gene names are mouse gene names. The CDR3 extends 1 residue past the end of the read, so its final part is completed from the germline J gene. The V and J genes are TRBV4 and TRBJ2-7; 9 nucleotides align to TRBD2. There are 14 residues in the CDR3. Per the germline V gene, CDR1 is LGHDT and CDR2 is YNNKQL (reference sequence). V gave up 5 bases and J gave up 1 base; unmatched junction bases: 3. The part of the CDR3 DNA that was read is TGTGCCAGCAGCAACTGGGGGGCTTCCTATGAACAGTAC. Amino acids: CASSNWGASYEQY. The full CDR3 protein is CASSNWGASYEQYF.

By proportion, this clone is large. Gene and germline names: mouse. The read terminates 1 residue ahead of where the CDR3 ends, so the germline J gene completes it. V and J are TRBV12-1 and TRBJ2-7; no firm D call. Looked up from germline, CDR1 is SGHSN and CDR2 is HYEKVE. The CDR3 sequence is 11 residues long. Trimming took 0 bases from V and 3 from J, leaving 2 bases between them. Here the CDR3 reads CASSLVYEQYF. CDR3 bases read: TGTGCCAGCTCTCTCGTCTATGAACAGTAC. The whole variable domain, remainder taken from reference TRBV12-1 and TRBJ2-7, is DSGVVQSPRHIIKEKGGRSVLTCIPISGHSNVVWYQQTLGKELKFLIQHYEKVERDKGFLPSRFSVQQFDDYHSEMNMSALELEDSAMYFCASSLVYEQYFGPGTRLTVL.

This clone was picked up a small number of times. The gene names here belong to mouse. The read ends 1 residue before the CDR3 terminus; that terminus is restored from the germline J gene. The chain has TRBV13-3 and TRBJ2-7; 7 bases are shared with TRBD2. The CDR3 totals 12 residues. Germline assignment: CDR1 NNHDY and CDR2 SYVADS. J gave up 7 bases and V 2 bases, and 3 bases lay outside the gene matches. The CDR3 reads CASSESGGEQYF. The sequenced part of the CDR3 DNA is TGTGCCAGCAGTGAGAGTGGGGGGGAACAGTAC.

To note about this clone: The listed genes are named as in mouse. The CDR3 end falls 1 residue outside the read, so it is completed with the germline J gene. V is TRBV24 and J is TRBJ2-4; D not certain. V lost 2 bases and J 0 bases, leaving 3 bases between the germline ends. Germline CDR1 reads KGHTA; CDR2 reads FRNEEI. This CDR3 has 13 residues. The CDR3 bases that were read are TGTGCCAGCAGTCTGACTAGTCAAAACACCTTGTAC. This sequence encodes CASSLTSQNTLY. The full CDR3 sequence reads CASSLTSQNTLYF.

Comments on this clone: Mouse gene names apply. The read ends 1 residue before the CDR3 terminus; that terminus is restored from the germline J gene. The chain recombines TRBV4 with TRBJ2-7; 11 bases match TRBD2. The CDR3 is made up of 15 amino acids. Germline loops: CDR1 LGHDT, CDR2 YNNKQL (reference sequence). Losses at the gene ends were 4 bases for V and 0 bases for J; bases not matched to a gene: 2. CDR3 region: CASSFGLGGSYEQYF. CDR3 bases read: TGTGCCAGCAGCTTTGGACTGGGGGGCTCCTATGAACAGTAC.

On this clone: Gene and germline names: mouse. With the read ending 1 residue before the CDR3 end, the germline J gene is used to fill in that end. This chain links TRBV26 with TRBJ2-5; 10 bases line up with TRBD2. Germline assignment: CDR1 KGHPV and CDR2 FQNQEV (reference sequence). With 3 bases clipped from V and 4 bases from J, the junction kept 1 base outside the gene matches. CDR3 length: 14 residues. The CDR3 here is CASSLGLGEDTQYF. The DNA read from the CDR3 is TGTGCCAGCAGTCTAGGACTGGGGGAAGACACCCAGTAC.

By proportion, this clone is medium-sized. Germline and genes here are mouse. The read falls 1 residue short of the CDR3 end, and the missing part is taken from the germline J gene. V usage is TRBV14 and J usage is TRBJ2-7; 7 bases map to TRBD1. V was pared by 2 bases and J by 4 bases, with 6 bases of the junction left unmatched. Germline assignment: CDR1 SGHDT and CDR2 FRDEAV. The CDR3 consists of 14 residues. CDR3 amino acids: CASSLQGRKYEQYF. The CDR3 bases that were read are TGTGCCAGCAGTTTACAGGGGAGGAAATATGAACAGTAC.

Remarks on this clone: Gene and germline names: mouse. The DNA read from the CDR3 is TGTGCCAGCAGCCAAGATGGGTGGGACAACCAGGCTCCGCTT. Protein product: CASSQDGWDNQAPL. The entire CDR3 protein reads CASSQDGWDNQAPLF. The J gene is TRBJ1-5, the V gene TRBV5, with D unclear. Read sequence stops 1 residue before the CDR3 end, and the germline J gene provides the missing end. This CDR3 is 15 amino acids long. The V end lost 0 bases, the J end lost 2 bases, and 8 bases lay between the germline ends. Looked up from germline, CDR1 is LGHNA and CDR2 is YNLKQL (reference sequence).

Concerning this clone: The gene symbols are mouse symbols. The read gets to within 1 residue of the CDR3 end, and the germline J gene fills in the rest. The rearrangement links TRBV16 to TRBJ1-3, with 8 positions matching TRBD1. With V trimmed by 0 bases and J by 1 base, 2 bases remained unmatched. This CDR3 contains 16 residues. The germline V gene encodes CDR1 SGHSA and CDR2 FRNQAP. CDR3 residues: CASSLEAGGSGNTLYF. The sequenced CDR3 bases are TGTGCAAGCAGCTTAGAAGCAGGGGGCTCTGGAAATACGCTCTAT.

As for this clone: Mouse names are used for the genes. The CDR3 goes on 1 residue after the read ends, and that part is filled in from the germline J gene. The genes are TRBV26 and TRBJ1-1; 7 positions agree with TRBD1. In germline, CDR1 is KGHPV, CDR2 FQNQEV (reference sequence). This CDR3 is built from 13 residues. Unmatched junction bases numbered 2, after V lost 4 bases and J lost 3 bases. The sequenced CDR3 bases are TGTGCCAGCAGTCCGACAGGGTACACAGAAGTCTTC. Its protein is CASSPTGYTEVF. The complete CDR3 protein is CASSPTGYTEVFF.

Of note for this clone: Gene names and germline refer to mouse. The CDR3 extends 1 residue past the end of the read, so its final part is completed from the germline J gene. The chain links TRBV24 to TRBJ2-7; 8 bases line up with TRBD2. This CDR3 comprises 15 residues. Germline V gene sequence: CDR1 KGHTA, CDR2 FRNEEI. Losses at the gene ends were 0 bases for V and 3 bases for J; bases not matched to a gene: 4. CDR3 bases read: TGTGCCAGCAGTCTGTATAAGACTGGGGACTATGAACAGTAC. Protein sequence: CASSLYKTGDYEQY. In full, the CDR3 reads CASSLYKTGDYEQYF.

As concerns this clone: The genes and germline here are from mouse. The read comes to an end 1 residue before the CDR3 does, leaving the germline J gene to fill in the end. This chain connects TRBV31 to TRBJ1-2; D remains unclear. Trimming took 0 bases from V and 0 from J, leaving 5 bases between them. The CDR3 is 13 residues long. Germline loops: CDR1 GKSSPN, CDR2 SITVG. CDR3 sequence reads: CAWSLAANSDYTF. The CDR3 DNA, read in part, is TGTGCCTGGAGTCTAGCAGCAAACTCCGACTACACC.